This T cell receptor (beta chain) stems from a study of technical replicates of blood from several donors. Sequencing used immunoSEQ multiplex PCR; TCRdb keeps in-frame clones, though not all of them. The sample shows tens of thousands of clones, over 85% of them seen only once. J gave up 2 bases and V 8 bases, and 3 bases lay outside the gene matches. Germline V gene sequence: CDR1 ENHRY, CDR2 SYGVKD. This CDR3 is 13 amino acids long. The chain joins TRBV10-3 to TRBJ2-7; 10 bases align to TRBD1. Sequencing input: PBMCs. This sequence was found in a human donor in good health. Some clones in this sample may be carry-over from other donors' samples. CDR3 sequence reads: CAIEGQGTYEQYF. DNA for the CDR3: TGTGCCATCGAGGGACAGGGGACCTACGAGCAGTACTTC.